The T cell receptor beta chain described here comes from a study of blood T cell repertoires in COVID-19. Libraries were prepared by immunoSEQ multiplex PCR; TCRdb keeps only in-frame clonotypes and omits some of them. The sample shows roughly 370,000 clones, around 87% of them seen only once. The CDR3 is 12 amino acids. Germline assignment: CDR1 MNHEY and CDR2 SVGAGI. V was shortened by 7 bases and J by 15 bases, with 16 bases between the two germline ends. The sequenced sample was PBMCs or T cells enriched from blood (not recorded which). The chain couples TRBV6-5 to TRBJ1-6; D possibly corresponds to TRBD1 (5 bases). The receptor comes from a woman aged 50 to 60 who had recovered from COVID-19. This CDR3 is CASTLNQGLLHF. CDR3 coding DNA: TGTGCCAGCACCTTGAATCAGGGACTCCTCCACTTT.